This passage covers 5 T cell receptor beta chains from one sample sequenced in a study of T cells in women clearing cervical HPV infection. Measured with immunoSEQ multiplex PCR; TCRdb has only the in-frame clones, and not every one. Its table lists tens of thousands of clones. Specimen: blood buffy coat. The source is a woman aged 18 to 75 with a cervical HPV16 infection that either progressed to CIN3+ or cleared (not recorded which).

Concerning this clone: The CDR3 is cut off 3 residues early in the read; its end comes from the germline J gene. The chain uses TRBV2 and TRBJ1-1; 7 bases agree with TRBD1. Germline assignment: CDR1 SNHLY and CDR2 FYNNEI. The junction had 7 bases not matched to a gene; V was cut back by 8 bases and J by 4 bases. The CDR3 length is 13 residues. The CDR3 sequence: CASERQGLTEAFF. The sequenced part of the CDR3 DNA is TGTGCCAGCGAGAGACAGGGTCTCACTGAA.

A note on this clone: The read ends 3 residues early relative to the CDR3; the germline J gene fills the gap. This chain links TRBV5-1 with TRBJ1-1; 9 bases align to TRBD1. Germline V CDR1 and CDR2: SGHRS, YFSETQ. CDR3 length: 12 residues. The CDR3 reads CASSEQGAEAFF. Partial CDR3 DNA: TGCGCCAGCAGCGAACAGGGGGCGGAA. Based on the CDR3 plus reference TRBV5-1 and TRBJ1-1, the full variable domain is KAGVTQTPRYLIKTRGQQVTLSCSPISGHRSVSWYQQTPGQGLQFLFEYFSETQRNKGNFPGRFSGRQFSNSRSEMNVSTLELGDSALYLCASSEQGAEAFFGQGTRLTVV.

Points on this clone: The missing CDR3 end, 3 residues past where the read stops, is filled in from the germline J gene. The chain is built from TRBV6-4 and TRBJ2-3, with TRBD1 matching 10 bases. This CDR3 region has 15 residues. V lost 6 bases to trimming and J lost 6 bases; unmatched junction nucleotides: 9. Germline V gives CDR1 MRHNA, CDR2 SNTAGT. CDR3 DNA (partial): TGTGCCAGCAGCCCCGGGACAGGGGATTTCGATACG. This sequence encodes CASSPGTGDFDT. Given in full, the CDR3 is CASSPGTGDFDTQYF.

Regarding this clone: The DNA ends 3 residues before the CDR3 does, and the rest of the CDR3 is filled in from the germline J gene. This chain connects TRBV7-3 to TRBJ2-1; 10 bases are a match to TRBD2. With 6 bases clipped from V and 5 bases from J, the junction kept 4 bases outside the gene matches. The germline gives CDR1 SGHTA, CDR2 FQGTGA. This CDR3 contains 14 residues. Incomplete CDR3 DNA: TGTGCCAGCAGGGCTAGCGGGGGAAACAATGAG. Its translation is CASRASGGNNE. The CDR3 in its entirety is CASRASGGNNEQFF.

The CDR3 sequence is CASSDIGWPEAFF. The sequenced CDR3 bases are TGTGCCAGCAGTGATATCGGGTGGCCTGAA. The chain uses TRBV6-1 and TRBJ1-1; the D is unclear. The missing CDR3 end, 3 residues past where the read stops, is filled in from the germline J gene. With 3 bases removed from V and 6 bases from J, the gap between germline ends came to 11 bases. This CDR3 is 13 amino acids long. CDR1 is MNHNS and CDR2 is SASEGT in the germline V gene.